Listed here are 14 T cell receptor beta chains from one sample, sequenced in a study of somatic mutations in cytotoxic T cells in rheumatoid arthritis. Sequencing was performed with immunoSEQ multiplex PCR; in TCRdb, only in-frame clones are kept and a portion is missing. This sample has fewer than 40,000 clones, with approximately 85% found just once. Material for sequencing was CD8+ T cells sorted from blood. These receptors came from an adult with rheumatoid arthritis.

In DNA, the CDR3 is TGTGCCAGCAGCGCCGGACAGGGCTCGGCTGGAAACACCATATATTTT. Encoded protein: CASSAGQGSAGNTIYF. The V and J genes are TRBV9 and TRBJ1-3, with TRBD1 identical over 8 bases. The junction had 7 bases not matched to a gene; V was cut back by 3 bases and J by 2 bases. CDR1 and CDR2 (germline): SGDLS, YYNGEE. The CDR3 contains 16 residues.

Here the CDR3 reads CASSPRGQGAHEQYF. CDR3 sequence (DNA): TGCGCCAGCAGCCCACGCGGACAGGGGGCTCACGAGCAGTACTTC. This sequence joins TRBV5-1 and TRBJ2-7; 11 bases match TRBD1. The CDR3 runs 15 residues. Germline CDR1 SGHRS, CDR2 YFSETQ. V lost 4 bases to trimming and J lost 5 bases; unmatched junction nucleotides: 8.

The genes are TRBV5-1 and TRBJ2-7, with a tentative D call TRBD2 (6 bases). The V gene's germline CDR1 is SGHRS and CDR2 YFSETQ. V was pared by 4 bases and J by 0 bases, with 17 bases between. The CDR3 is 16 amino acids. CDR3 residues: CASSPLGGDSSYEQYF. CDR3 nucleotide sequence: TGCGCCAGCAGCCCCCTCGGGGGTGACAGCTCCTACGAGCAGTACTTC.

The V call is TRBV15, the J call TRBJ1-5; D not resolved. Trimming pared 5 bases from V and 7 bases from J, leaving 18 bases between. The CDR3 totals 15 residues. The germline CDR1 and CDR2 sequences are LNHNV and YYDKDF (reference sequence). The CDR3 DNA reads TGTGCCACCAGCTCACCCCTGCAGTTTGGGCAGCCCCAGCATTTT. Residues: CATSSPLQFGQPQHF.

This clone was counted between two and nine times. The genes are TRBV25-1 and TRBJ1-2; D is unclear. Trimming stripped 8 bases from V and 4 bases from J, with 14 bases between. This CDR3 region has 13 residues. Germline V lookup: CDR1 MGHDK, CDR2 SYGVNS. The CDR3: CASSLSDAYGYTF. The CDR3 nucleotides read TGTGCCAGCTCCCTCAGTGATGCCTATGGCTACACCTTC.

The J gene is TRBJ1-1, the V gene TRBV5-1; no reliable D call. V gave up 0 bases and J gave up 4 bases, with 10 bases separating them. The CDR3 totals 14 residues. Germline V gene data show CDR1 as SGHRS and CDR2 as YFSETQ. This CDR3 is CASSLVRGSTEAFF. CDR3 sequence (DNA): TGCGCCAGCAGCTTGGTCCGGGGATCCACTGAAGCTTTCTTT.

V is TRBV9 and J is TRBJ2-1; unclear D gene. Germline CDR1 SGDLS, CDR2 YYNGEE. This CDR3 is 12 amino acids long. V lost 3 bases and J lost 10, with 11 bases in between. DNA for the CDR3: TGTGCCAGCAGCGGTGGCCTAGGGGAGCAGTTCTTC. Protein sequence: CASSGGLGEQFF.

This clone appeared once. The chain employs TRBV28 and TRBJ1-5; D is undetermined. The CDR3 length is 14 residues. Germline V lookup: CDR1 MDHEN, CDR2 SYDVKM. Trimming stripped 6 bases from V and 6 bases from J, with 15 bases between. CDR3 DNA: TGTGCCAGCAGATACCGGGCCCCCAGTCAGCCCCAGCATTTT. It is translated as CASRYRAPSQPQHF.

The chain recombines TRBV7-8 with TRBJ1-1; D is ambiguous. Germline V gives CDR1 SGHVS, CDR2 FQNEAQ. The V gene lost 5 bases and the J gene lost 1 base, with 26 bases spanning the gap. This CDR3 is 19 amino acids long. The CDR3: CASSLYLGSVRRSNTEAFF. The CDR3, as DNA: TGTGCCAGCAGCCTTTATCTAGGGTCGGTGAGGAGGTCGAACACTGAAGCTTTCTTT.

The rearrangement links TRBV28 to TRBJ1-6, with D tentatively TRBD1 (5 bases). The CDR3 contains 19 residues. Germline V lookup: CDR1 MDHEN, CDR2 SYDVKM. V lost 5 bases, J lost 5 bases, and 25 bases lay in between. CDR3: CASSPWTRMWVRHNSPLHF. CDR3 coding DNA: TGTGCCAGCAGTCCATGGACAAGGATGTGGGTTCGACATAATTCACCCCTCCACTTT.

The gene calls are TRBV7-8 and TRBJ1-1; D might be TRBD1 (5 bases). This CDR3 has 16 residues. V lost 1 base, J lost 0 bases, and 12 bases lay in between. Germline loops: CDR1 SGHVS, CDR2 FQNEAQ. The CDR3 DNA sequence: TGTGCCAGCAGCTTAGTAGGCTACAGGTTGAACACTGAAGCTTTCTTT. It codes for CASSLVGYRLNTEAFF. The variable domain in full, completed from reference TRBV7-8 and TRBJ1-1, reads GAGVSQSPRYKVAKRGQDVALRCDPISGHVSLFWYQQALGQGPEFLTYFQNEAQLDKSGLPSDRFFAERPEGSVSTLKIQRTQQEDSAVYLCASSLVGYRLNTEAFFGQGTRLTVV.

The chain employs TRBV5-1 and TRBJ1-1, with D maybe TRBD1 (6 bases). Germline loops: CDR1 SGHRS, CDR2 YFSETQ. The CDR3 runs 15 residues. V lost 0 bases, J lost 4 bases, and 13 bases lay in between. The CDR3 nucleotides read TGCGCCAGCAGCTTGGAGGGGAGGGGGAGCACTGAAGCTTTCTTT. As protein: CASSLEGRGSTEAFF. The full variable domain, with the rest looked up from reference TRBV5-1 and TRBJ1-1, is KAGVTQTPRYLIKTRGQQVTLSCSPISGHRSVSWYQQTPGQGLQFLFEYFSETQRNKGNFPGRFSGRQFSNSRSEMNVSTLELGDSALYLCASSLEGRGSTEAFFGQGTRLTVV.

This chain uses TRBV7-9 with TRBJ1-4; D remains unclear. V lost 1 base, J lost 7 bases, and 13 bases lay in between. The CDR3 loop spans 15 amino acids. CDR1 is SEHNR, CDR2 FQNEAQ, per germline (reference sequence). The CDR3 coding sequence is TGTGCCAGCAGCTTAGAAGGAGGCGGTAGTGAAAAACTGTTTTTT. It codes for CASSLEGGGSEKLFF.

V and J are TRBV4-3 and TRBJ1-2; the D gene is possibly TRBD1 (6 bases). There are 14 residues in the CDR3. With 0 bases removed from V and 2 bases from J, the gap between germline ends came to 7 bases. Germline V gene data show CDR1 as LGHNA and CDR2 as YSLEER. As DNA, the CDR3 is TGCGCCAGCAGCCAAGATCAGGGGAACTATGGCTACACCTTC. Protein sequence: CASSQDQGNYGYTF.